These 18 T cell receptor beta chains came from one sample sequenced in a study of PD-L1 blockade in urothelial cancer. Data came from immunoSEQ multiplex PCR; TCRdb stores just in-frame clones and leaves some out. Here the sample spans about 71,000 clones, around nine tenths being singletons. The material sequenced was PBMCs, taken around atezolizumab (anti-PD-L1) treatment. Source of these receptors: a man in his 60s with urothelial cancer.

The CDR3: CASSETGGGSDTQYF. CDR3 nucleotides: TGTGCCAGCAGTGAAACAGGGGGCGGGTCAGATACGCAGTATTTT. The chain uses TRBV6-1 and TRBJ2-3; 9 bases fit TRBD1. CDR1 MNHNS and CDR2 SASEGT come from the germline V gene. This CDR3 region has 15 residues. Trimming cost V 2 bases and J 4 bases; bases outside gene matches: 4.

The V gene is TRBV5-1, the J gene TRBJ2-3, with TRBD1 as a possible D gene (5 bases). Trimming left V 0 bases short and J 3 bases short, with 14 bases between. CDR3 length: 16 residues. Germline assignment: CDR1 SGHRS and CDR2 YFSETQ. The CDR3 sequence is CASSLAIGAATDTQYF. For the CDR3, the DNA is TGCGCCAGCAGCTTGGCCATAGGGGCAGCAACAGATACGCAGTATTTT. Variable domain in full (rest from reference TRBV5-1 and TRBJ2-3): KAGVTQTPRYLIKTRGQQVTLSCSPISGHRSVSWYQQTPGQGLQFLFEYFSETQRNKGNFPGRFSGRQFSNSRSEMNVSTLELGDSALYLCASSLAIGAATDTQYFGPGTRLTVL.

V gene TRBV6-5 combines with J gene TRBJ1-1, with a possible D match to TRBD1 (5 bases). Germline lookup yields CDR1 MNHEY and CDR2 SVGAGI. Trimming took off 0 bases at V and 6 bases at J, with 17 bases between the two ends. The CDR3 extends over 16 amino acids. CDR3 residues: CASSYSSGQGGAEAFF. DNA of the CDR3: TGTGCCAGCAGTTACTCGAGTGGGCAGGGAGGGGCTGAAGCTTTCTTT.

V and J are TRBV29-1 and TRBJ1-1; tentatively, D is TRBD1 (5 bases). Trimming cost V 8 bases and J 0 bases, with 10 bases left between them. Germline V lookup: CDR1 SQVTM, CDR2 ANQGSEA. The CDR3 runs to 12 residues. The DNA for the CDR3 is TGCAGCCCGGGGGTAATGAACACTGAAGCTTTCTTT. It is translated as CSPGVMNTEAFF. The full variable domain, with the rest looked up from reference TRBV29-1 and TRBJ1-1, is SAVISQKPSRDICQRGTSLTIQCQVDSQVTMMFWYRQQPGQSLTLIATANQGSEATYESGFVIDKFPISRPNLTFSTLTVSNMSPEDSSIYLCSPGVMNTEAFFGQGTRLTVV.

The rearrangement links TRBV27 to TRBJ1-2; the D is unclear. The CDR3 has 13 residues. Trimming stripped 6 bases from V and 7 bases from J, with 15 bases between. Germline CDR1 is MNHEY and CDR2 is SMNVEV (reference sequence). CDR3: CASRKTGYAGYTF. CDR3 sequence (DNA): TGTGCCAGCAGGAAGACGGGTTATGCTGGCTACACCTTC.

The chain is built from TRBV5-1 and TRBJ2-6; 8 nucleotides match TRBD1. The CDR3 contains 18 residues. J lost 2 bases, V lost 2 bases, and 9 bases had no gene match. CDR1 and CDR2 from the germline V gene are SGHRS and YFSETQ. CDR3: CASSFDDRGRTGANVLTF. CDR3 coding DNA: TGCGCCAGCAGCTTCGACGACAGGGGCCGCACTGGGGCCAACGTCCTGACTTTC.

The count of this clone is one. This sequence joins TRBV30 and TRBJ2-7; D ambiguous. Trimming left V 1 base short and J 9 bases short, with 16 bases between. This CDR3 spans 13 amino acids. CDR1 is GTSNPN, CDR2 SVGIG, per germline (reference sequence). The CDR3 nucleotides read TGTGCCTGGAGTGACAGTCCGATGTCTGGGCAGTACTTC. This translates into CAWSDSPMSGQYF.

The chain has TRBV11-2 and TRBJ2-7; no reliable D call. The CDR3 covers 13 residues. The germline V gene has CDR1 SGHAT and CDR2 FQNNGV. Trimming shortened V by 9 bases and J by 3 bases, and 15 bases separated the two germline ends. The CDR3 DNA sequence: TGTGCCAGTATGTATAATACCGGCTACGAGCAGTACTTC. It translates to CASMYNTGYEQYF.

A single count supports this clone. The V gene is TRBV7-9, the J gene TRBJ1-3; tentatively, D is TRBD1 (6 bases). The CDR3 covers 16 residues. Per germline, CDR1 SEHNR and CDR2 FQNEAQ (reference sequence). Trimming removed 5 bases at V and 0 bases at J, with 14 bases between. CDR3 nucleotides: TGTGCCAGCAGCCGGTTTGACAGGATCTCTGGAAACACCATATATTTT. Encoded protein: CASSRFDRISGNTIYF.

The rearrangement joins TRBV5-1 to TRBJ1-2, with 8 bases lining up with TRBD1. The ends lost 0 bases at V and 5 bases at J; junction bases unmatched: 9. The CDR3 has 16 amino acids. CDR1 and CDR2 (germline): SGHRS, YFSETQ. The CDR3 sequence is CASSLDSGQGIYGYTF. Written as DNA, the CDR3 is TGCGCCAGCAGCTTGGATTCCGGACAGGGCATTTATGGCTACACCTTC. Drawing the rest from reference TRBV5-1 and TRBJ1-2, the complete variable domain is KAGVTQTPRYLIKTRGQQVTLSCSPISGHRSVSWYQQTPGQGLQFLFEYFSETQRNKGNFPGRFSGRQFSNSRSEMNVSTLELGDSALYLCASSLDSGQGIYGYTFGSGTRLTVV.

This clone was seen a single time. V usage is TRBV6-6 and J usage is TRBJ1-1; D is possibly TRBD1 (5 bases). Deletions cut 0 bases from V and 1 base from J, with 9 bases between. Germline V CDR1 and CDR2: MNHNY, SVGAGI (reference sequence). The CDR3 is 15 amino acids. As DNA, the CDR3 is TGTGCCAGCAGTTACTCGCGGGGCTCGAACACTGAAGCTTTCTTT. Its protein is CASSYSRGSNTEAFF.

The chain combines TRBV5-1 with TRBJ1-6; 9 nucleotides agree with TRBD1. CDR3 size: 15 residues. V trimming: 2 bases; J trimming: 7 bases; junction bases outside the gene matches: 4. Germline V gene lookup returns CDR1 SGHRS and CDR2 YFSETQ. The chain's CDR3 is CASSLPGTGNSPLHF. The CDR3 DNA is TGCGCCAGCAGCTTACCCGGGACAGGGAATTCACCCCTCCACTTT.

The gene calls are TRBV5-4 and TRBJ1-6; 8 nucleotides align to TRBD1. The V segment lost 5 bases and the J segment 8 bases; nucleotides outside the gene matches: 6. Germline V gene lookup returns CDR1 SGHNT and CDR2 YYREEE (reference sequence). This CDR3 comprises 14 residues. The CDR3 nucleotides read TGTGCCAGCAGTGGACAGGGTGGGGATTCACCCCTCCACTTT. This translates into CASSGQGGDSPLHF. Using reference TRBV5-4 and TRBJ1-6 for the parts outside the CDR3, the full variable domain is ETGVTQSPTHLIKTRGQQVTLRCSSQSGHNTVSWYQQALGQGPQFIFQYYREEENGRGNFPPRFSGLQFPNYSSELNVNALELDDSALYLCASSGQGGDSPLHFGNGTRLTVT.

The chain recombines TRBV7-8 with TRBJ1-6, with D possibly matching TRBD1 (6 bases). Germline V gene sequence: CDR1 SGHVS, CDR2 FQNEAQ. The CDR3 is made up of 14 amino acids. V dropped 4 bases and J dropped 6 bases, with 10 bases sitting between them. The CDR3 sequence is CASSSTGGNSPLHF. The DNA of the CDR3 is TGTGCCAGCAGCTCGACAGGTGGTAATTCACCCCTCCACTTT.

The CDR3 protein is CASSSVSGGRDGQYF. The CDR3 nucleotides read TGCGCCAGCAGCTCGGTTTCGGGGGGGCGCGATGGGCAGTACTTC. This sequence joins TRBV5-1 and TRBJ2-7; 8 bases fit TRBD2. The V segment lost 3 bases and the J segment 9 bases; nucleotides outside the gene matches: 14. Germline lookup yields CDR1 SGHRS and CDR2 YFSETQ. The CDR3 runs 15 residues.

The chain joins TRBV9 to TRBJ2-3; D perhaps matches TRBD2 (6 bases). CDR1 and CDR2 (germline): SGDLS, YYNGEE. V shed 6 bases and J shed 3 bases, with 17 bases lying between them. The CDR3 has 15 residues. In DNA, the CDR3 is TGTGCCAGCACCCGGGACTCCGAGGGTACAGATACGCAGTATTTT. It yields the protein CASTRDSEGTDTQYF.

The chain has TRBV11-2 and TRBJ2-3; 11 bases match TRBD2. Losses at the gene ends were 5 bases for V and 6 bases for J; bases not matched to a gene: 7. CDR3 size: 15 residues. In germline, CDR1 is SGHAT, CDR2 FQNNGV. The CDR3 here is CASSPLAGGRDTQYF. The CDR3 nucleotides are TGTGCCAGCAGCCCGCTAGCGGGGGGACGTGATACGCAGTATTTT.

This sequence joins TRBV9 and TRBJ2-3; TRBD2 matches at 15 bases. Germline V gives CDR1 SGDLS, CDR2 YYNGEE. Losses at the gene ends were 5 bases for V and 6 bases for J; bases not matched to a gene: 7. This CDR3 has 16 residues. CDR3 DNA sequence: TGTGCCAGCAGGGGGACTAGCGGGGGGATGGTGGATACGCAGTATTTT. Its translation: CASRGTSGGMVDTQYF.